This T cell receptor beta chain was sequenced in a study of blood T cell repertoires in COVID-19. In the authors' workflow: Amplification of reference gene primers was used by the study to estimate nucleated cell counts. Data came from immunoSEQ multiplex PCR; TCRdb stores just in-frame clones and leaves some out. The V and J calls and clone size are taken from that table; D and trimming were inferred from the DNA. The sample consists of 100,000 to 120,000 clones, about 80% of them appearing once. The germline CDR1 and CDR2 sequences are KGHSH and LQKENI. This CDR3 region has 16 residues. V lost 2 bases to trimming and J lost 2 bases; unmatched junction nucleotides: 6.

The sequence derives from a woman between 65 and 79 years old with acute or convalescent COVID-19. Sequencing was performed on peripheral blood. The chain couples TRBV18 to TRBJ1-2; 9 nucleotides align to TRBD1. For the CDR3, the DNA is TGTGCCAGCTCACCAGTCTCGGGACAGGGAAACTATGGCTACACCTTC. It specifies CASSPVSGQGNYGYTF. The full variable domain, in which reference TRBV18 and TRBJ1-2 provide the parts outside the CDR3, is NAGVMQNPRHLVRRRGQEARLRCSPMKGHSHVYWYRQLPEEGLKFMVYLQKENIIDESGMPKERFSAEFPKEGPSILRIQQVVRGDSAAYFCASSPVSGQGNYGYTFGSGTRLTVV.